The 8 T cell receptor beta chains below come from one sample, sequenced in a study of blood T cells in healthy people across ages. It was with a sample-barcoded 5' primer and a J-beta primer mix that a second PCR of roughly 7 to 12 cycles was run. MiXCR, applied by TCRdb to the 5' RACE reads, yields one record per CDR3 protein. This table holds over 1,200,000 distinct CDR3 sequences, approximately 63% found once. Sample: blood. These receptors were obtained from a man aged 18 to 29 in good health.

The chain's CDR3 is CASRIGTEGNTIYF. The DNA of the CDR3 is TGTGCCAGCAGAATCGGGACGGAAGGAAACACCATATATTTT. V usage is TRBV12-3 or TRBV12-4 and J usage is TRBJ1-3; D perhaps matches TRBD1 (5 bases). The CDR3 is 14 residues long. Trimming left V 6 bases short and J 4 bases short, with 13 bases between.

This clonotype was seen only once. This chain links TRBV7-2 with TRBJ2-1; TRBD1 or TRBD2 may be the D gene (6 bases each). The J call may be incorrect, as the DNA end agrees better with TRBJ2-7. Per the germline V gene, CDR1 is SGHTA and CDR2 is FQGNSA. This CDR3 spans 15 amino acids. DNA for the CDR3: TGTGCCAGCAGCTTAGCGGCGGGACACTTCTACGAGCAGTACTTC. Encoded protein: CASSLAAGHFYEQYF.

This clonotype has a handful of counts. This chain links TRBV12-3 or TRBV12-4 with TRBJ2-5; D not resolved. CDR3 length: 12 residues. Trimming pared 5 bases from V and 5 bases from J, leaving 9 bases between. The CDR3 spells CASSPSWETQYF. The CDR3, as DNA: TGTGCCAGCAGTCCCTCCTGGGAGACCCAGTACTTC.

The V gene is TRBV10-3, the J gene TRBJ2-7, with D possibly being TRBD1 (5 bases). V was clipped by 0 bases and J by 2 bases, with 17 bases between them. In germline, CDR1 is ENHRY, CDR2 SYGVKD. The CDR3 is 17 residues long. The CDR3 protein is CAISESTRGHNPYEQYF. CDR3 nucleotides: TGTGCCATCAGTGAGTCGACTCGCGGACACAATCCCTACGAGCAGTACTTC.

In its sample, this clonotype was seen a few times. The chain couples TRBV4-2 to TRBJ2-3, with D possibly being TRBD1 (5 bases). V was clipped by 1 base and J by 4 bases, with 9 bases between them. Per germline, CDR1 LGHNA and CDR2 YNFKEQ. The CDR3 consists of 14 residues. In nucleotides, the CDR3 is TGTGCCAGCAGCCAAGGCACAGGCCCAGATACGCAGTATTTT. This gives the protein CASSQGTGPDTQYF.

This chain uses TRBV18 with TRBJ1-1; no firm D call. Germline assignment: CDR1 KGHSH and CDR2 LQKENI. V lost 3 bases and J 1 base, leaving 3 bases between the germline ends. The CDR3 loop spans 12 amino acids. CDR3 amino acids: CASSPSNTEAFF. CDR3 sequence (DNA): TGTGCCAGCTCACCTTCGAACACTGAAGCTTTCTTT.

V usage is TRBV11-1 and J usage is TRBJ2-5; D is tentatively TRBD1 or TRBD2 (5 bases each). Trimming pared 4 bases from V and 11 bases from J, leaving 38 bases between. Germline CDR1 is SGHAT and CDR2 is FQDESV (reference sequence). The CDR3 totals 20 residues. CDR3 amino acids: CASSSTGVSGTGIRYNEQYF. DNA of the CDR3: TGTGCCAGCAGCTCCACGGGCGTCTCAGGGACCGGGATACGCTACAATGAGCAGTACTTC.

V is TRBV13 and J is TRBJ1-2; 8 bases are shared with TRBD1. This CDR3 is 16 amino acids long. J lost 4 bases, V lost 3 bases, and 10 bases had no gene match. Germline CDR1 PRHDT, CDR2 FYEKMQ (reference sequence). CDR3 DNA: TGTGCCAGCAGCTTTCGGCCGGGACAGGCCTTCTATGGCTACACCTTC. Translating it yields CASSFRPGQAFYGYTF.